Following are 9 T cell receptor beta chains from one sample sequenced in a study of T-cell memory formation after mild COVID-19. TCRdb redid the calling of the 5' RACE reads with MiXCR, one entry per CDR3 protein. This table holds about 440,000 distinct CDR3 sequences, 20% found once. The specimen sequenced was PBMCs or a T cell subset sorted from them (not recorded which). Every receptor here comes from an adult woman who had mild COVID-19 (a few samples of this study predate the infection). Cell type and time point are not known.

The rearrangement joins TRBV6-6 to TRBJ2-7; D is unresolved. The V gene lost 6 bases and the J gene lost 3 bases, with 12 bases spanning the gap. Looked up from germline, CDR1 is MNHNY and CDR2 is SVGAGI (reference sequence). The CDR3 is 13 amino acids. The CDR3 sequence is CASRTRRGYEQYF. Written as DNA, the CDR3 is TGTGCCAGCAGAACACGCCGCGGCTACGAGCAGTACTTC.

This clonotype was seen only a few times. V and J are TRBV7-8 and TRBJ2-3; D gene ambiguous. From germline, CDR1 is SGHVS and CDR2 FQNEAQ. This CDR3 has 13 residues. The ends were cut back, 5 bases at V and 7 bases at J, with 13 bases in the middle. CDR3 sequence: CASSTDWSNTQYF. The CDR3 nucleotides are TGTGCCAGCAGCACCGACTGGAGCAATACGCAGTATTTT.

This clonotype was seen a handful of times. The gene calls are TRBV7-9 and TRBJ1-1, with D uncertain. The CDR3 is made up of 14 amino acids. From germline, CDR1 is SEHNR and CDR2 FQNEAQ (reference sequence). Trimming shortened V by 1 base and J by 6 bases, and 12 bases separated the two germline ends. The CDR3 is CASSLVLPGAEAFF. As DNA, the CDR3 is TGTGCCAGCAGCTTAGTGTTACCAGGCGCTGAAGCTTTCTTT.

This chain links TRBV5-1 with TRBJ1-5, with a possible D match to TRBD1 (5 bases). CDR3 length: 14 amino acids. Trimming pared 4 bases from V and 5 bases from J, leaving 13 bases between. CDR1 is SGHRS and CDR2 is YFSETQ in the germline V gene. This chain's CDR3 is CASSLDGGHQPQHF. CDR3 bases: TGCGCCAGCAGCCTTGACGGGGGACATCAGCCCCAGCATTTT.

The V gene is TRBV30, the J gene TRBJ1-2; 8 bases fit TRBD1. The ends lost 5 bases at V and 4 bases at J; junction bases unmatched: 9. Germline loops: CDR1 GTSNPN, CDR2 SVGIG (reference sequence). The CDR3 consists of 14 residues. For the CDR3, the DNA is TGTGCCTGGGCCCAGGACAGGGAGATCTATGGCTACACCTTC. As protein: CAWAQDREIYGYTF.

The chain combines TRBV25-1 with TRBJ2-1; D unclear. The V gene's germline CDR1 is MGHDK and CDR2 SYGVNS. The CDR3 totals 12 residues. V dropped 3 bases and J dropped 10 bases, with 10 bases sitting between them. The CDR3, as DNA: TGTGCCAGCAGTGATTATGGACCAGAGCAGTTCTTC. Its translation: CASSDYGPEQFF. The whole variable domain, filled in from reference TRBV25-1 and TRBJ2-1, reads EADIYQTPRYLVIGTGKKITLECSQTMGHDKMYWYQQDPGMELHLIHYSYGVNSTEKGDLSSESTVSRIRTEHFPLTLESARPSHTSQYLCASSDYGPEQFFGPGTRLTVL.

The chain uses TRBV6-5 and TRBJ1-2, with 7 bases matching TRBD1. CDR1 and CDR2 from the germline V gene are MNHEY and SVGAGI. This CDR3 has 15 residues. Trimming at V came to 6 bases and at J to 6 bases, leaving 13 bases not matched to a gene. The chain's CDR3 is CASRGQSLFLDGYTF. CDR3 DNA: TGTGCCAGCAGGGGACAGTCACTTTTTCTTGATGGCTACACCTTC.

This clonotype showed up just a few times. CDR3 loop: CASSVVSGGTGELFF. The CDR3, as DNA: TGTGCCAGCAGCGTAGTTAGCGGTGGGACCGGGGAGCTGTTTTTT. The V gene is TRBV9, the J gene TRBJ2-2, with TRBD2 as a possible D gene (6 bases). The germline gives CDR1 SGDLS, CDR2 YYNGEE. The CDR3 runs 15 residues. V was trimmed by 0 bases and J by 5 bases, leaving 11 bases between them.

This rearrangement joins TRBV27 to TRBJ2-1; D uncertain. Germline assignment: CDR1 MNHEY and CDR2 SMNVEV (reference sequence). This CDR3 has 13 residues. Between the trimmed V and J ends, which lost 2 bases and 7 bases, there was a span of 9 bases. CDR3 nucleotide sequence: TGTGCCAGCAGTTTAGGGGTGAGGAATGAGCAGTTCTTC. It specifies CASSLGVRNEQFF.